Listed below are T cell receptor beta chains from one sample, sequenced in a study of T cells after yellow fever vaccination. TCRdb fed the 5' RACE reads into MiXCR, producing one record per CDR3 protein. The sample lists a few hundred thousand distinct CDR3 sequences; roughly 4% were seen once. Sequenced material: PBMCs, taken 5 days after the yellow fever booster vaccination. These receptors originate from a man aged 18 to 30 who received the YFV17D yellow fever vaccine. CDR3s include the opening cysteine and the closing phenylalanine or tryptophan. A D gene is named only where the DNA matches it firmly. Clone size, where shown, is once, few, many, or a class for clones that have expanded.

-	TRBV28	TRBJ1-6	14	few	TGTGCCAGTACAGTGTTTGATCATCGTTCACCCCTCCACTTT	CASTVFDHRSPLHF
-	TRBV7-2	TRBJ1-5	14	many	TGTGCCAGCAGCGGAAGGTTGGGCAATCAGCCCCAGCATTTT	CASSGRLGNQPQHF
-	TRBV5-1	TRBJ2-1	14	few	TGCGCCAGCAGCTGGGGCCTTCTCTACAATGAGCAGTTCTTC	CASSWGLLYNEQFF
-	TRBV4-2	TRBJ2-1	16	-	TGTGCCAGCAGCCAAGTGGCGCGCGGGGCGGGCAATGAGCAGTTCTTC	CASSQVARGAGNEQFF
TRBD1	TRBV5-1	TRBJ1-1	14	many	TGCGCCAGCAGCCCTGGGACAGGGGGAACTGAAGCTTTCTTT	CASSPGTGGTEAFF
-	TRBV4-1	TRBJ2-5	14	-	TGCGCCAGCAGCCATCTGGCAGCTCAAGAGACCCAGTACTTC	CASSHLAAQETQYF
-	TRBV5-6	TRBJ2-3	16	-	TGTGCCAGCAGCCTCGCTACAGAAGCTAGAACAGATACGCAGTATTTT	CASSLATEARTDTQYF
-	TRBV4-3	TRBJ1-1	16	few	TGCGCCAGCAGCCAAGATGAATGGGGAATCGGAACTGAAGCTTTCTTT	CASSQDEWGIGTEAFF
-	TRBV28	TRBJ1-3	15	few	TGTGCCAGCAGTGGGGGAATTTACTCTGGAAACACCATATATTTT	CASSGGIYSGNTIYF
TRBD2	TRBV20-1	TRBJ2-3	15	-	TGCAGTGCTCGACCCCTTGCGGGGGGGACAGATACGCAGTATTTT	CSARPLAGGTDTQYF
TRBD1	TRBV12-3/TRBV12-4	TRBJ1-1	14	few	TGTGCCAGCAGTAAACAGGGGGCCGACACTGAAGCTTTCTTT	CASSKQGADTEAFF
-	TRBV7-2	TRBJ2-7	12	-	TGTGCCAGCAGCTTACGCGGAAGGGGGCAGTACTTC	CASSLRGRGQYF
-	TRBV7-2	TRBJ2-3	17	-	TGTGCCAGCAGCTTAATTGGAGGAGTATCTAGCACAGATACGCAGTATTTT	CASSLIGGVSSTDTQYF
-	TRBV6-5	TRBJ2-5	16	-	TGTGCCAGCAGTTACTCGAGGGGTTACGGACGGGAGACCCAGTACTTC	CASSYSRGYGRETQYF
TRBD1	TRBV4-2	TRBJ2-6	17	-	TGTGCCAGCAGCCAAGGAACAGGGGGCTCTGGGGCCAACGTCCTGACTTTC	CASSQGTGGSGANVLTF
-	TRBV6-5	TRBJ1-1	15	few	TGTGCCAGCAGTTACGGCAGGGAGTTTTGGACTGAAGCTTTCTTT	CASSYGREFWTEAFF
-	TRBV7-2	TRBJ1-2	17	many	TGTGCCAGCAGCTTAGTCGGGCAGGGAAGCGCGTACTATGGCTACACCTTC	CASSLVGQGSAYYGYTF
-	TRBV11-2	TRBJ1-2	13	-	TGTGCCAGCAGCCCTCCCCCCCGGGATGGCTACACCTTC	CASSPPPRDGYTF
-	TRBV6-1	TRBJ2-7	15	-	TGTGCCAGCAGTGAACACCGAGGGTACTCCTACGAGCAGTACTTC	CASSEHRGYSYEQYF
-	TRBV10-3	TRBJ2-7	12	-	TGTGCCATCGCCGGGGACTCCTACGAGCAGTACTTC	CAIAGDSYEQYF
-	TRBV7-2	TRBJ1-5	19	few	TGTGCCAGCAGCTCCCTCTCTCCCGTGCAGGATCTTAGCAATCAGCCCCAGCATTTT	CASSSLSPVQDLSNQPQHF
TRBD2	TRBV5-1	TRBJ2-5	13	-	TGCGCCAGCAGTCCGGGAGGAAGAGAAGCCCAGTACTTC	CASSPGGREAQYF
-	TRBV7-9	TRBJ1-4	16	many	TGTGCCAGCAGTTTAGAGAGGGGGGATCCGAATGAAAAACTGTTTTTT	CASSLERGDPNEKLFF